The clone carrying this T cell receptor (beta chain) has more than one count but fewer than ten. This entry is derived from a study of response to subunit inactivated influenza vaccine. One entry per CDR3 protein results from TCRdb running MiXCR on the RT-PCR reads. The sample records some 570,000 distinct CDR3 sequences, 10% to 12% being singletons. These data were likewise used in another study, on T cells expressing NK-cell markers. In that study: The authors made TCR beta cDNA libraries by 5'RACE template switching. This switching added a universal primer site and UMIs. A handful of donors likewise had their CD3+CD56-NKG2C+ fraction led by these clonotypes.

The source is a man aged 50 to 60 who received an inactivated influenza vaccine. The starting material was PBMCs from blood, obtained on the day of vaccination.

The CDR3: CASSTQGAEKLFF. The CDR3 DNA sequence: TGTGCCAGCAGTACCCAGGGGGCGGAAAAACTGTTTTTT. This chain connects TRBV6-6 to TRBJ1-4; 8 nucleotides align to TRBD1. The length of the CDR3 is 13 residues. Unmatched junction bases numbered 4, after V lost 5 bases and J lost 8 bases. Germline values: CDR1 MNHNY, CDR2 SVGAGI (reference sequence).